The rows below give T cell receptor beta chains drawn from one sample of a study of shared clonotypes between healthy human individuals. TCRdb's copy holds only in-frame clones and misses some; the assay was immunoSEQ multiplex PCR. The table has under 750,000 clones, approximately 72% seen once; the top ten hold approximately 1.8%. The sequencing sample was made of memory CD4+ T cells sorted from blood. Source of these receptors: a woman aged 25-40 years in good health. CDR3s include the opening cysteine and the closing phenylalanine or tryptophan. The D gene is left open where the match is weak. Not every row has a clone size; where given, it reads once, few, many or a size class.

>TRBV5-1|TRBJ1-1|NA|NA
TGCGCCAGCAGCCCGGGACACGGTGAAGCTTTCTTT
CASSPGHGEAFF
>TRBV11-2|TRBJ2-3|few|TRBD1
TGTGCCAGCAGCCAATCCACCGGTCGAGGACAGGGGGCAACAGATACGCAGTATTTT
CASSQSTGRGQGATDTQYF
>TRBV29-1|TRBJ2-1|NA|NA
TGCAGCGGGGGGAAAAACGAGCAGTTCTTC
CSGGKNEQFF
>TRBV13|TRBJ2-7|NA|NA
TGTGCCAGCAGTGTGGGCAGAATCTCCTACGAGCAGTACTTC
CASSVGRISYEQYF
>TRBV4-1|TRBJ2-7|NA|TRBD2
TGCGCCAGCAGCCAAGCCGGGACTAGCGGCTACGAGCAGTACTTC
CASSQAGTSGYEQYF
>TRBV7-9|TRBJ1-1|few|TRBD1
TGTGCCGGGGGGAGACAGGGGAACACTGAAGCTTTCTTT
CAGGRQGNTEAFF
>TRBV11-2|TRBJ2-3|NA|TRBD1
TGTACAACCCGGGACAGGGGGCCCGATACGCAGTATTTT
CTTRDRGPDTQYF
>TRBV12-5|TRBJ1-1|NA|TRBD1
TGTGCTAGTGGTTTGGATCCATTAAGGGGGCGGAACACTGAAGCTTTCTTT
CASGLDPLRGRNTEAFF
>TRBV6-5|TRBJ2-5|NA|NA
TGTGCCAGCAGACAAGTTGACAACCTCCAAGAGACCCAGTACTTC
CASRQVDNLQETQYF
>TRBV28|TRBJ2-7|NA|NA
TGTGCCAGCAGTAAACACACAACCTACGAGCAGTACTTC
CASSKHTTYEQYF
>TRBV7-2|TRBJ1-1|NA|NA
TGTGCCAGCAGCTATAGGGAGAGACGCAAACTAGGGGGGAACACTGAAGCTTTCTTT
CASSYRERRKLGGNTEAFF
>TRBV6-6|TRBJ2-7|NA|TRBD1
TGTGCCAGCGCTCCCCAGACAGGGGCCTACGAGCAGTACTTC
CASAPQTGAYEQYF
>TRBV6-1|TRBJ1-4|NA|NA
TGTGCCAGCAGGGGGGCAGTTGTTTCTGAAAAACTGTTTTTT
CASRGAVVSEKLFF
>TRBV6-4|TRBJ2-2|NA|TRBD1
TGTGCCAGCAGTCCGGACAGGGGTCGGGGGGAGCTGTTTTTT
CASSPDRGRGELFF
>TRBV11-2|TRBJ2-7|NA|TRBD1
TGTGCCAGCAGCAGGGACAGGGACGAGCAGTACTTC
CASSRDRDEQYF
>TRBV6-5|TRBJ2-1|many|TRBD2
TGTGCCAGCAGTTTAGGAGCGGGGGCTTACAATGAGCAGTTCTTC
CASSLGAGAYNEQFF
>TRBV7-6|TRBJ2-4|NA|TRBD1
TGTGCCAGCAGCTTAGTGAAGAGTGGACAGGTACTGCCAATAGCCAAAAACATTCAGTACTTC
CASSLVKSGQVLPIAKNIQYF
>TRBV15|TRBJ1-4|few|NA
TGTGCCACCAGCAGAGCTCGCGCAACTAATGAAAAACTGTTTTTT
CATSRARATNEKLFF
>TRBV14|TRBJ2-6|NA|TRBD1
TGTGCCAGCAGCCCCGGGACAGGGATCTCTGGGGCCAACGTCCTGACTTTC
CASSPGTGISGANVLTF
>TRBV5-3|TRBJ2-5|many|NA
TGTGCCAGAAGCTTGGTAGGGAAAGAGACCCAGTACTTC
CARSLVGKETQYF
>TRBV27|TRBJ2-7|once|TRBD1
TGTGCCAGCAGTTCTCCGGGACAGCCTACCTACGAGCAGTACTTC
CASSSPGQPTYEQYF
>TRBV4-2|TRBJ1-3|NA|NA
TGTGCCAGCAGCCCAATATGGGTCGAAGGGAGAACCTCTGGAAACACCATATATTTT
CASSPIWVEGRTSGNTIYF
>TRBV5-4|TRBJ2-7|once|NA
TGTGCCAGCAGCTTGGCCGGAGGACTGTCCTACGAGCAGTACTTC
CASSLAGGLSYEQYF
>TRBV30|TRBJ1-1|few|TRBD1
TGTGCCTGGAGTGGGTGGACAGGGCCAATGAACACTGAAGCTTTCTTT
CAWSGWTGPMNTEAFF
>TRBV28|TRBJ2-5|NA|NA
TGTGCCAGCATCACCGGGAGAGGTTTAGTGGAGACCCAGTACTTC
CASITGRGLVETQYF
>TRBV25-1|TRBJ2-7|NA|TRBD2
TGTGCCAGCAGTGAACCGGGACTAGCGGGAGGACTGTACGAGCAGTACTTC
CASSEPGLAGGLYEQYF
>TRBV11-2|TRBJ2-3|NA|TRBD2
TGTGCCAGCAGCGTCCAACTAGCGGGAGGGCCAGATACGCAGTATTTT
CASSVQLAGGPDTQYF
>TRBV15|TRBJ2-7|many|TRBD2
TGTGCCACCAGCAGAGATCTAGCGGGAGTTTGGTACGAGCAGTACTTC
CATSRDLAGVWYEQYF
>TRBV6-6|TRBJ2-2|NA|TRBD1
TGTGCCACCAGGACAGGGAGAAGGGCCGGGGAGCTGTTTTTT
CATRTGRRAGELFF
>TRBV28|TRBJ1-4|NA|NA
TGTGCCAGCACCTCAGCAGTAACTAATGAAAAACTGTTTTTT
CASTSAVTNEKLFF
>TRBV5-4|TRBJ2-5|few|NA
TGTGCCAGCAGCCCATCCGGACTTATCCAAGAGACCCAGTACTTC
CASSPSGLIQETQYF
>TRBV21-1|TRBJ1-1|NA|NA
TGTGCCAGCAGCACCCACCTAACCCCCAGGGGGGAAGCTTTCTTT
CASSTHLTPRGEAFF
>TRBV7-9|TRBJ2-5|NA|TRBD1
TGTGCCAGCAGCCCCCTCTGGACAGGGGTCCTGGAGACCCAGTACTTC
CASSPLWTGVLETQYF
>TRBV7-2|TRBJ1-4|once|TRBD1
TGTGCCAGCAGCTCCGACAGGGGAGGTGAAAAACTGTTTTTT
CASSSDRGGEKLFF
>TRBV7-6|TRBJ2-7|NA|TRBD2
TGTGCCAGCAGCTTAGCCTGGACTAGCGGGACTGACGAGCAGTACTTC
CASSLAWTSGTDEQYF
>TRBV5-4|TRBJ1-5|NA|TRBD1
TGCGCCAGCAGCTACGGGACAGGTGGACAGCCCCAGCATTTT
CASSYGTGGQPQHF
>TRBV27|TRBJ2-7|few|NA
TGTGCCAGCAGTTTAGGAGGGACAGCTTACGAGCAGTACTTC
CASSLGGTAYEQYF
>TRBV5-6|TRBJ2-7|NA|NA
TGTGCCAGCAGCTTGAGAACCTACGAGCAGTACTTC
CASSLRTYEQYF